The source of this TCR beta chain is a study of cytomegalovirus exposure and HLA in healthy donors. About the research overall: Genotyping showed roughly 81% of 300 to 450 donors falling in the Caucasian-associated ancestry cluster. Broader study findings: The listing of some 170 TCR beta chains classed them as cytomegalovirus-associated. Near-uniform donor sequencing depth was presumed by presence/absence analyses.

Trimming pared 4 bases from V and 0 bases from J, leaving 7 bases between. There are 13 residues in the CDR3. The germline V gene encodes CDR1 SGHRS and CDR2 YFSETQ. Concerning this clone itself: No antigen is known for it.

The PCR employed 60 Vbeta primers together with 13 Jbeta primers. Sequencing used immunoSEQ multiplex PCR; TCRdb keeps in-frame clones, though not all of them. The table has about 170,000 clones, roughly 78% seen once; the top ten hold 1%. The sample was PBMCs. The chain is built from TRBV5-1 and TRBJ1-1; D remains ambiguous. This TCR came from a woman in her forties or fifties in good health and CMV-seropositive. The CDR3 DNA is TGCGCCAGCAGCCGAGCCTTGAACACTGAAGCTTTCTTT. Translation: CASSRALNTEAFF. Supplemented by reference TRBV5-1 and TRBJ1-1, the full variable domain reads KAGVTQTPRYLIKTRGQQVTLSCSPISGHRSVSWYQQTPGQGLQFLFEYFSETQRNKGNFPGRFSGRQFSNSRSEMNVSTLELGDSALYLCASSRALNTEAFFGQGTRLTVV.